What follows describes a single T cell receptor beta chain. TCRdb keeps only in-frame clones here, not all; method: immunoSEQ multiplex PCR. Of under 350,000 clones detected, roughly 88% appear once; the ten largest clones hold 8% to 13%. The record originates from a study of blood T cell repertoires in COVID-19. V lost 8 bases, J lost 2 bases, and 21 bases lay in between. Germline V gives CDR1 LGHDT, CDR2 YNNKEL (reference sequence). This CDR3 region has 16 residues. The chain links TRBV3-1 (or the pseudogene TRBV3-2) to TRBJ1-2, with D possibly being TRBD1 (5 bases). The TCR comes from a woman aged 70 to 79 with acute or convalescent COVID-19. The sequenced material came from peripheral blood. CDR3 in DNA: TGTGCCAGCCGGGCGGGGCCCAATGGGGGAAACTATGGCTACACCTTC. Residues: CASRAGPNGGNYGYTF.